The rows below give T cell receptor beta chains drawn from one sample of a study of lymphopenia after photon versus proton radiotherapy. Assay used: immunoSEQ multiplex PCR; TCRdb lists only in-frame clones, some missing. The data contain 55,000 to 70,000 clones, 70% to 90% of them singletons. This sample comprised peripheral blood, obtained from a patient treated with photon-based radiotherapy. The receptor set was obtained from a man aged 40-55 years with gastric cancer. Both conserved end residues are part of each CDR3. D genes are given only for firm matches.

D	J	V	DNA	CDR3
TRBD1	TRBJ2-7	TRBV7-9	TGTGCCAGCAGTTCCGGGACAGGGAGCAACGAGCAGTACTTC	CASSSGTGSNEQYF
NA	TRBJ1-5	TRBV6-5	TGTGCCAGCAGGGGGGGTCGGGGTCAGCCCCAGCATTTT	CASRGGRGQPQHF
TRBD1	TRBJ2-1	TRBV4-1	TGCGCCAGCAGCCAAGGGGACAGGGGGTGGAATGAGCAGTTCTTC	CASSQGDRGWNEQFF
TRBD1	TRBJ1-2	TRBV6-6	TGTGCCAGCCGCCAGACCCCTACCGGGACAGAAGGCTACACCTTC	CASRQTPTGTEGYTF
NA	TRBJ1-3	TRBV7-9	TGTGCCAGCAGCGGGCGGACAGGAAACACCATATATTTT	CASSGRTGNTIYF
TRBD2	TRBJ2-2	TRBV19	TGTGCCAGTAGGCCGGGACTAGCGGGCACCGGGGAGCTGTTTTTT	CASRPGLAGTGELFF
NA	TRBJ1-4	TRBV27	TGTGCCAGCAGGCAAGGGGGACCAACTAATGAAAAACTGTTTTTT	CASRQGGPTNEKLFF
NA	TRBJ2-2	TRBV6-4	TGTGCCAGCAGTGATGTTTTAAATTACGGGGGATCGAACACCGGGGAGCTGTTTTTT	CASSDVLNYGGSNTGELFF
NA	TRBJ2-7	TRBV7-9	TGTGCCAGCAGCTTAGTACAGTACGAGCAGTACTTC	CASSLVQYEQYF
TRBD2	TRBJ2-2	TRBV7-2	TGTGCCAGCAGCTTAGCCTCGGGGGGCACCGGGGAGCTGTTTTTT	CASSLASGGTGELFF